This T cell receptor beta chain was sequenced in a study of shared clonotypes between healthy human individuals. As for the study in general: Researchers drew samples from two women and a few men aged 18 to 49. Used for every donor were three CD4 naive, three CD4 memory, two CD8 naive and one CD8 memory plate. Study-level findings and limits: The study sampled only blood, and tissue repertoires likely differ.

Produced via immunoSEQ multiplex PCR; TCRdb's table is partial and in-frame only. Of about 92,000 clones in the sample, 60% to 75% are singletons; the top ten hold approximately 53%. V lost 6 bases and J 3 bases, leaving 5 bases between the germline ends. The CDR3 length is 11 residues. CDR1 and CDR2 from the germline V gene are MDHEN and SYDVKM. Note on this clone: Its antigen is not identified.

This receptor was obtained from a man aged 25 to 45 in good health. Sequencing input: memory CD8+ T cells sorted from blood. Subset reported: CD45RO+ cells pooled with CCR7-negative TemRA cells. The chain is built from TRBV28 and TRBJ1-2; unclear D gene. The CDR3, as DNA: TGTGCCAGCAGCAGCTACTATGGCTACACCTTC. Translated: CASSSYYGYTF.